The next 12 T cell receptor beta chains were all read from a single sample in a study of CD8+CD57+ T cells in acquired aplastic anemia. It was genomic DNA that served as the template for profiling TCR beta VDJ and CDR3. TCRdb re-called the reads through MiXCR, storing one row per CDR3 protein. The table records some 290,000 distinct CDR3 sequences, 56% of them present only once. Sequenced material: sorted CD4+, CD8+, or CD8+CD57+ T cells (not recorded which) from PBMCs. These receptor sequences come from a human donor with severe aplastic anemia or a healthy control (not recorded which).

This chain connects TRBV24-1 to TRBJ2-5; no clear D gene. V was cut by 2 bases and J by 1 base, with 7 bases left in between. The CDR3 length is 14 residues. The germline V gene has CDR1 KGHDR and CDR2 SFDVKD. CDR3 nucleotides: TGTGCCACCAGTGATTCTGCGGCCCAAGAGACCCAGTACTTC. Translated: CATSDSAAQETQYF.

The chain is built from TRBV7-8 and TRBJ2-3; no clear D. The CDR3 sequence is 12 residues long. Looked up from germline, CDR1 is SGHVS and CDR2 is FQNEAQ. The V end was cut by 5 bases, the J end by 3 bases, with 6 bases between. Here the CDR3 reads CASSIVTDTQYF. The CDR3 DNA sequence: TGTGCCAGCAGCATTGTTACAGATACGCAGTATTTT.

V and J are TRBV5-1 and TRBJ2-7; 11 bases agree with TRBD2. This CDR3 is built from 16 residues. Germline values: CDR1 SGHRS, CDR2 YFSETQ. V trimming: 0 bases; J trimming: 2 bases; junction bases outside the gene matches: 4. The CDR3 reads CASSLGTSGQTYEQYF. The CDR3, as DNA: TGCGCCAGCAGCTTGGGGACTAGCGGGCAAACCTACGAGCAGTACTTC.

The CDR3 reads CASSSGLAGEYF. The CDR3 DNA reads TGTGCCAGCAGCTCGGGACTAGCGGGGGAGTATTTT. The V call is TRBV5-4, the J call TRBJ2-3; 14 bases align to TRBD2. The J segment lost 13 bases and the V segment lost 3 bases, leaving 1 base of the junction unmatched. Germline CDR1 SGHNT, CDR2 YYREEE (reference sequence). The CDR3 has 12 residues.

The chain recombines TRBV6-1 with TRBJ1-1, with D possibly TRBD1 on 5 matching bases. CDR3 length: 13 residues. Deletions cut 7 bases from V and 5 bases from J, with 14 bases between. Germline CDR1 MNHNS, CDR2 SASEGT. Here the CDR3 DNA reads TGTGCCAGCAACCAGGGATCCTATACTGAAGCTTTCTTT. Translated, it gives CASNQGSYTEAFF.

This clonotype appeared a few times. The genes are TRBV24-1 and TRBJ2-5, with D unclear. Trimming stripped 4 bases from V and 3 bases from J, with 14 bases between. The germline V gene encodes CDR1 KGHDR and CDR2 SFDVKD. This CDR3 spans 15 amino acids. CDR3 loop: CATSDPVAAEETQYF. DNA of the CDR3: TGTGCCACCAGTGACCCCGTTGCGGCAGAAGAGACCCAGTACTTC.

This clonotype was seen only once. The chain couples TRBV7-9 to TRBJ1-2; 7 bases are a match to TRBD1. The CDR3 runs 16 residues. CDR1 and CDR2 (germline): SEHNR, FQNEAQ (reference sequence). The J segment lost 7 bases and the V segment lost 5 bases, leaving 16 bases of the junction unmatched. CDR3 region: CASSPRQGQAATGYTF. In DNA, the CDR3 is TGTGCCAGCAGCCCTCGACAGGGCCAGGCCGCGACTGGCTACACCTTC.

DNA for the CDR3: TGTGCCAGCAGTACAGAGGGGACCTCAAAGTTCTTC. This sequence encodes CASSTEGTSKFF. This sequence joins TRBV12-3 or TRBV12-4 and TRBJ2-1; tentatively, D is TRBD1 or TRBD2 (5 bases each). The V end lost 5 bases, the J end lost 14 bases, and 16 bases lay between the germline ends. The length of the CDR3 is 12 residues.

This clonotype was seen at least ten times. The V gene is TRBV7-2, the J gene TRBJ2-7; D possibly corresponds to TRBD1 (6 bases). This CDR3 has 15 amino acids. With 2 bases removed from V and 3 bases from J, the gap between germline ends came to 14 bases. Per germline, CDR1 SGHTA and CDR2 FQGNSA. CDR3 residues: CASSLSWTADYEQYF. DNA for the CDR3: TGTGCCAGCAGCTTATCGTGGACAGCCGACTACGAGCAGTACTTC.

This chain joins TRBV7-2 and TRBJ1-1; D remains ambiguous. Germline loops: CDR1 SGHTA, CDR2 FQGNSA. Trimming shortened V by 6 bases and J by 8 bases, and 10 bases separated the two germline ends. This CDR3 contains 11 residues. The CDR3 nucleotides are TGTGCCAGCAGTTCCCTGAGGGAAGCTTTCTTT. It is translated as CASSSLREAFF. Combining the CDR3 with reference TRBV7-2 and TRBJ1-1 gives the whole variable domain GAGVSQSPSNKVTEKGKDVELRCDPISGHTALYWYRQSLGQGLEFLIYFQGNSAPDKSGLPSDRFSAERTGGSVSTLTIQRTQQEDSAVYLCASSSLREAFFGQGTRLTVV.

The table lists this clonotype with many counts. The CDR3 nucleotides read TGCAGTGCTAGATTAGGGCGGGGGGCCACAGATACGCAGTATTTT. Protein sequence: CSARLGRGATDTQYF. The chain combines TRBV20-1 with TRBJ2-3; 8 bases agree with TRBD2. Germline V gene data show CDR1 as DFQATT and CDR2 as SNEGSKA (reference sequence). The CDR3 loop spans 15 amino acids. Trimming cost V 2 bases and J 2 bases; bases outside gene matches: 6.

This clonotype was recorded many times. The chain links TRBV20-1 to TRBJ2-5, with 9 bases identical to TRBD2. The CDR3 length is 16 residues. Trimming took 0 bases from V and 2 from J; bases not matched to a gene: 7. Germline assignment: CDR1 DFQATT and CDR2 SNEGSKA (reference sequence). CDR3 in DNA: TGCAGTGCTAGAGATCCCCGGGCGGGGGGGCAAGAGACCCAGTACTTC. It translates to CSARDPRAGGQETQYF.